This T cell receptor (beta chain) was obtained from a study of post-analysis software for immune sequencing data. Findings and caveats of the study: Patients had higher frequencies than controls of roughly 5 TRBV segments, including TRBV5-6, TRBV5-1 and TRBV20-1.

With 3 bases removed from V and 1 base from J, the gap between germline ends came to 12 bases. The germline V gene has CDR1 LNHNV and CDR2 YYDKDF (reference sequence). The CDR3 totals 15 residues. Prepared TCR beta cDNA libraries contained unique molecular identifiers. Input of about 0.95 to 11 million T cells yielded around 460,000 cDNA molecules. TCRdb itself ran the PCR reads through MiXCR, one entry per CDR3 protein. The top ten hold around 6% of the sample, which has more than 500,000 distinct CDR3 sequences, approximately 31% seen once. With respect to this clonotype: Its antigen is not identified.

The sequenced sample consisted of blood. The sequence was obtained from a girl aged 2-17 years with multiple sclerosis. This chain connects TRBV15 to TRBJ1-1; D gene ambiguous. This chain's CDR3 is CATSSWQTSNTEAFF. CDR3 nucleotides: TGTGCCACCAGCAGTTGGCAAACCTCGAACACTGAAGCTTTCTTT.